This T cell receptor beta chain comes out of a study of cytomegalovirus exposure and HLA in healthy donors. Background on the study: Of several hundred genotyped donors, 70% to 85% clustered with self-reported Caucasian donors. Study-wide results and caveats: Later analysis identified about 15,000 TCR beta sequences associated with HLA alleles, using a false discovery rate threshold of 0.05. For presence/absence analyses, sequencing depth was assumed to be roughly uniform across donors. The authors later found HLA-associated TCR beta chains more clonally expanded than equally common others.

In germline, CDR1 is SGHRS, CDR2 YFSETQ. Trimming stripped 0 bases from V and 2 bases from J, with 13 bases between. This CDR3 contains 16 residues. This clone was seen a single time. Antigen: not known. Use of 60 Vbeta and 13 Jbeta primers characterized the PCR. Assay: immunoSEQ multiplex PCR; the TCRdb copy retains only in-frame clones and omits some. The data hold 170,000 or so clones, with 65% to 85% observed a single time. Sample: PBMCs. The clonotype originates from a woman aged 50 to 65 in good health and CMV-seropositive. The J gene is TRBJ2-3, the V gene TRBV5-1; D perhaps matches TRBD2 (6 bases). CDR3 nucleotide sequence: TGCGCCAGCAGCTTGGAAAGGGACTCATTCACAGATACGCAGTATTTT. Protein product: CASSLERDSFTDTQYF.